The 13 T cell receptor beta chains listed next were all sequenced from one sample in a study of blood T cell repertoires in COVID-19. Assay used: immunoSEQ multiplex PCR; TCRdb lists only in-frame clones, some missing. Found here are approximately 150,000 clones, approximately 86% of them singletons; the top ten hold about 6.1%. Sequenced material: PBMCs or T cells enriched from blood (not recorded which). The receptors come from a woman between 40 and 55 years old who had recovered from COVID-19.

The gene calls are TRBV27 and TRBJ2-7; D is possibly TRBD2 (7 bases). V was pared by 3 bases and J by 7 bases, with 22 bases between. Germline V gene sequence: CDR1 MNHEY, CDR2 SMNVEV (reference sequence). This CDR3 has 16 amino acids. The DNA for the CDR3 is TGTGCCAGCAGTTTGGACCGGGGGGCTGCTGGGTGGGAGCAGTACTTC. This translates into CASSLDRGAAGWEQYF.

This chain connects TRBV2 to TRBJ1-3; 8 bases map to TRBD1. The CDR3 contains 14 residues. The germline V gene encodes CDR1 SNHLY and CDR2 FYNNEI. V shed 4 bases, J shed 1 base, and the junction held 0 bases outside the gene matches. CDR3 nucleotide sequence: TGTGCCAGCAGTGGGACAGGGTCTGGAAACACCATATATTTT. Its protein product is CASSGTGSGNTIYF.

The rearrangement joins TRBV27 to TRBJ2-1, with TRBD1 as a possible D gene (6 bases). The CDR3 runs 15 residues. The germline V gene encodes CDR1 MNHEY and CDR2 SMNVEV (reference sequence). The V end was cut by 4 bases, the J end by 2 bases, with 12 bases between. CDR3 sequence reads: CASSSAGATYNEQFF. The CDR3 DNA reads TGTGCCAGCAGTTCAGCAGGGGCGACCTACAATGAGCAGTTCTTC.

This chain connects TRBV7-9 to TRBJ2-5; TRBD2 matches at 8 bases. The length of the CDR3 is 17 residues. The germline CDR1 and CDR2 sequences are SEHNR and FQNEAQ (reference sequence). With V trimmed by 5 bases and J by 1 base, 12 bases remained unmatched. The CDR3 DNA is TGTGCCAGCAGCCCCCGGGCTAGCGGGCACACCCAAGAGACCCAGTACTTC. Translated: CASSPRASGHTQETQYF.

The V call is TRBV19, the J call TRBJ1-1; tentative D call: TRBD1 (6 bases). The V gene lost 6 bases and the J gene lost 8 bases, with 22 bases spanning the gap. The CDR3 is made up of 15 amino acids. Germline V lookup: CDR1 LNHDA, CDR2 SQIVND (reference sequence). For the CDR3, the DNA is TGTGCCAGTAGGGGGGGGCAGCTGAACAAAGGAGAAGCTTTCTTT. It translates to CASRGGQLNKGEAFF.

This chain links TRBV6-4 with TRBJ2-1; the match to TRBD1 covers 11 bases. The CDR3 loop spans 13 amino acids. V dropped 8 bases and J dropped 8; count of bases not matched to a gene: 5. Germline values: CDR1 MRHNA, CDR2 SNTAGT. CDR3 in amino acids: CASPGQGVDEQFF. The CDR3 DNA is TGTGCCAGCCCGGGACAGGGGGTTGATGAGCAGTTCTTC.

This rearrangement joins TRBV5-5 to TRBJ1-3, with a weak D call TRBD1 (5 bases). Per the germline V gene, CDR1 is SGHKS and CDR2 is YYEKEE (reference sequence). The ends were cut back, 5 bases at V and 0 bases at J, with 12 bases in the middle. The length of the CDR3 is 15 residues. CDR3 residues: CASSRGTTSGNTIYF. The CDR3 bases are TGTGCCAGCAGTCGCGGGACCACCTCTGGAAACACCATATATTTT.

J is TRBJ2-7 and V is TRBV5-1; no clear D. Per the germline V gene, CDR1 is SGHRS and CDR2 is YFSETQ. The CDR3 totals 16 residues. V was trimmed by 0 bases and J by 3 bases, leaving 16 bases between them. CDR3 coding DNA: TGCGCCAGCAGCTTGGAAGCCAGCTCGGGTTTCTACGAGCAGTACTTC. Its translation is CASSLEASSGFYEQYF.

V and J are TRBV18 and TRBJ2-1; D is unresolved. The germline gives CDR1 KGHSH, CDR2 LQKENI. V lost 4 bases and J lost 4, with 8 bases in between. The CDR3 loop spans 13 amino acids. CDR3 protein: CASSQLEYNEQFF. In nucleotides, the CDR3 is TGTGCCAGCTCACAACTTGAGTACAATGAGCAGTTCTTC.

The chain combines TRBV5-1 with TRBJ2-3; 10 nucleotides match TRBD2. Germline V gives CDR1 SGHRS, CDR2 YFSETQ. V was clipped by 3 bases and J by 5 bases; unmatched bases: 6. This CDR3 region has 15 residues. The CDR3 DNA is TGCGCCAGCAGCTCCGCTAGCGGGAGTCGAGATACGCAGTATTTT. Translating it yields CASSSASGSRDTQYF.

V usage is TRBV5-1 and J usage is TRBJ2-1; D might be TRBD1 (6 bases). The CDR3 has 13 residues. Germline V lookup: CDR1 SGHRS, CDR2 YFSETQ. The V and J ends lost 4 bases and 8 bases respectively, with 13 bases between them. This CDR3 is CASSTAQGHEQFF. The CDR3 bases are TGCGCCAGCAGCACCGCACAGGGACATGAGCAGTTCTTC.

The chain joins TRBV29-1 to TRBJ2-3; perhaps TRBD1 as D (6 bases). This CDR3 spans 13 amino acids. The ends were cut back, 1 base at V and 1 base at J, with 6 bases in the middle. CDR1 SQVTM and CDR2 ANQGSEA come from the germline V gene. This chain's CDR3 is CSVEGQGTDTQYF. The CDR3 nucleotides are TGCAGCGTTGAAGGACAGGGCACAGATACGCAGTATTTT.

This clone was recorded a few times. The chain links TRBV11-2 to TRBJ2-2, with TRBD1 as a possible D gene (6 bases). V gave up 0 bases and J gave up 3 bases, with 17 bases separating them. The CDR3 spans 18 residues. In germline, CDR1 is SGHAT, CDR2 FQNNGV. CDR3 bases: TGTGCCAGCAGCTTAGACCGTGGGTCCAGGGGATACACCGGGGAGCTGTTTTTT. This sequence encodes CASSLDRGSRGYTGELFF.